The rows below give T cell receptor beta chains drawn from one sample of a study of shared clonotypes between healthy human individuals. Measured with immunoSEQ multiplex PCR; TCRdb has only the in-frame clones, and not every one. The sample contains some 2,100,000 clones, 85% to 95% of which appear only once. The sample was naive CD8+ T cells from PBMCs. Receptors were obtained from a man in his late teens or twenties in good health. Some clones in this sample may be carry-over from other donors' samples. The CDR3 runs from the conserved cysteine through the conserved F or W. The order of the fields is CDR3 DNA, CDR3 protein, clone size, V gene, D gene, J gene. The D gene is left open where the match is weak. Clone size is stated in some rows and not others, as once, few, many or a class when expanded.

TGTGCCAGCAGTGACAATGGACTAGCGGGAGGCAATGAGCAGTTCTTC CASSDNGLAGGNEQFF NA TRBV2 TRBD2 TRBJ2-1
TGCGCCAGCAGCTTGGAAGGCCGGAGCTCCTACAATGAGCAGTTCTTC CASSLEGRSSYNEQFF NA TRBV5-1 NA TRBJ2-1
TGTGCCAGCAGTAGGGACAGGGGGCATGATGGCTACACCTTC CASSRDRGHDGYTF NA TRBV27 TRBD1 TRBJ1-2
TGCGCCAGTAGCTTGATGGGGGCGGGGAACACTGAAGCTTTCTTT CASSLMGAGNTEAFF NA TRBV5-1 NA TRBJ1-1
TGTGCCAGCAGCCGATGGGACCGCTCCTACGAGCAGTACTTC CASSRWDRSYEQYF NA TRBV28 NA TRBJ2-7
TGCGCCAGCAGTAGGACTAGCGGGAGTCTTGACATTCAGTACTTC CASSRTSGSLDIQYF once TRBV5-1 TRBD2 TRBJ2-4
TGTGCCAGCAGTGACGTAGCGGGAGGCCCTCTGCCGGCGTGGGAGCAGTACTTC CASSDVAGGPLPAWEQYF once TRBV6-1 TRBD2 TRBJ2-7
TGTGCCAGTAGTTTGCTCCGGGACAGGGGACCCAATGAGCAGTTCTTC CASSLLRDRGPNEQFF NA TRBV19 TRBD1 TRBJ2-1
TGTGCCAGCAGCTTGTTGGCAACTAATGAAAAACTGTTTTTT CASSLLATNEKLFF NA TRBV5-6 NA TRBJ1-4
TGCGCCAGCAGCCCACCGGAGGGGATCGGGAATGAGCAGTTCTTC CASSPPEGIGNEQFF NA TRBV5-1 NA TRBJ2-1
TGTGCCAGCAGCTTAGGGGGCGGAGACGGGGAGACCCAGTACTTC CASSLGGGDGETQYF NA TRBV7-2 NA TRBJ2-5
TGTGCCAGCCAGCCAAGTTCCTCCGGGGAGCTGTTTTTT CASQPSSSGELFF NA TRBV9 NA TRBJ2-2
TGTGCCAGTAGCGTGACTAGCGGGGGGTCCTACGAGCAGTACTTC CASSVTSGGSYEQYF NA TRBV19 TRBD2 TRBJ2-7
TGTGCCAGCAGCTTAGCCGGGGTGGCTAATGGGGAGCAGTTCTTC CASSLAGVANGEQFF NA TRBV7-6 NA TRBJ2-1
TGTGCCAGTACGGACAGGGGGTGGAACACCGGGGAGCTGTTTTTT CASTDRGWNTGELFF NA TRBV19 TRBD1 TRBJ2-2
TGTGCCAGCAGCCCGAGACAGGGCACCGGGGAGCTGTTTTTT CASSPRQGTGELFF NA TRBV5-5 TRBD1 TRBJ2-2
TGTGCCAGCAGTTTATCCCCGGGACAGGGGGCGAGATACAATGAGCAGTTCTTC CASSLSPGQGARYNEQFF NA TRBV28 TRBD1 TRBJ2-1
TGTGCCAGCAGCCACCGTCCGGGGGTCATCTACGAGCAGTACTTC CASSHRPGVIYEQYF NA TRBV5-5 NA TRBJ2-7
TGTGCCAGCAGTCGACAGGGACGGACAGATACGCAGTATTTT CASSRQGRTDTQYF NA TRBV27 TRBD1 TRBJ2-3
TGTGCCAGCAGTTACTCGGACAGGGGACGCACCGGGGAGCTGTTTTTT CASSYSDRGRTGELFF NA TRBV6-5 TRBD1 TRBJ2-2
TGTGCCTGTGAACGATTAGGCGCTGAAAAACTGTTTTTT CACERLGAEKLFF NA TRBV30 NA TRBJ1-4
TGTGCCAGCAGCCTGGGTCAGGGGGTACAAGAGACCCAGTACTTC CASSLGQGVQETQYF NA TRBV5-4 TRBD1 TRBJ2-5
TGTGCCAGCAGCTTAGTGGGCGCCTTAGGAGTGGAGCAGTACTTC CASSLVGALGVEQYF NA TRBV7-8 NA TRBJ2-7
TGCGCCAGCAGCTTGGAGGGGAGTGAGGGTGAAAAACTGTTTTTT CASSLEGSEGEKLFF NA TRBV5-1 NA TRBJ1-4
TGTGCCAGCAGCCGCAGGGACATGAACACTGAAGCTTTCTTT CASSRRDMNTEAFF once TRBV7-9 NA TRBJ1-1